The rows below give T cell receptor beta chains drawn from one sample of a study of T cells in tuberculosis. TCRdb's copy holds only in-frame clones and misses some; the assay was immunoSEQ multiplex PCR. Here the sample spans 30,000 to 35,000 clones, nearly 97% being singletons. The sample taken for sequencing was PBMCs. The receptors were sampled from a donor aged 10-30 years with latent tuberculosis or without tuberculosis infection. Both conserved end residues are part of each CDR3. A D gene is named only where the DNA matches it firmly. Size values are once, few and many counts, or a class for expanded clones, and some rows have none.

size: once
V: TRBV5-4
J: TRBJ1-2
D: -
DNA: TGTGCCAGCAGCCCGGACAGCAACTATGGCTACACCTTC
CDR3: CASSPDSNYGYTF

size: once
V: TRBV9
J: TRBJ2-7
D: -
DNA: TGTGCCAGCAGCGTTGGCAGCGAGGTGGGCGAGCAGTACTTC
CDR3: CASSVGSEVGEQYF

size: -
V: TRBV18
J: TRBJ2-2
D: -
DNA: TGTGCCAGCTCGCAAACTCACAGGGTTAACACCGGGGAGCTGTTTTTT
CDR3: CASSQTHRVNTGELFF

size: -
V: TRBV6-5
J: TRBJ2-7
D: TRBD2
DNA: TGTGCCAGCAGCTCTAGCGGGAGGGCCTGGGAGCAGTACTTC
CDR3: CASSSSGRAWEQYF

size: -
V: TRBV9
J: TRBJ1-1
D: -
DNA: TGTGCCAGCAGCGTAGAGCAGGGGAACACTGAAGCTTTCTTT
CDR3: CASSVEQGNTEAFF

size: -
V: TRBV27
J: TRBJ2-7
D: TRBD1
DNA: TGTGCCAGCAGTTTAGGACAGGGGTCCTACGAGCAGTACTTC
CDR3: CASSLGQGSYEQYF

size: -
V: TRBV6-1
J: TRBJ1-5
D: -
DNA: TGTGCCAGCAGTGAACAGAGAACCGGGGGCAATCAGCCCCAGCATTTT
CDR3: CASSEQRTGGNQPQHF

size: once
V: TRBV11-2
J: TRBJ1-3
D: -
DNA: TGTGCCAGCAGCCCTTCCATGCGCCCGGGAAACACCATATATTTT
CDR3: CASSPSMRPGNTIYF

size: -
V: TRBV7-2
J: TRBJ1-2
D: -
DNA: TGTGCCAGCAGCTTGGACAACCGGGTTGGCTACACCTTC
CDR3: CASSLDNRVGYTF

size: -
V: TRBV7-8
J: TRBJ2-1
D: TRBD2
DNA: TGTGCCAGCAGCCAAGGGACTAGCGGGATACGGAATGAGCAGTTCTTC
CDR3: CASSQGTSGIRNEQFF

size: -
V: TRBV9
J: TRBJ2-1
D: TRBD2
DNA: TGTGCCAGCAGCGTTGTCGGACTAGCCACAAGAACGGGCGAGCAGTTCTTC
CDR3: CASSVVGLATRTGEQFF

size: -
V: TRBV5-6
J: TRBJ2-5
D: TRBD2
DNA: TGTGCCAGCAGTCTGCCCGGGACTAGGAGTGTGACCCAGTACTTC
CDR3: CASSLPGTRSVTQYF

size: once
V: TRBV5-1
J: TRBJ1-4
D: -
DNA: TGCGCCAGCAGCCAGGACTGGGGGGGAACTAATGAAAAACTGTTTTTT
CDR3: CASSQDWGGTNEKLFF

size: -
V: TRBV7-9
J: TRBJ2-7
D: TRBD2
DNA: TGTGCCAGCAGCTTAGCGACTAGCGGGAGTTACGAGCAGTACTTC
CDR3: CASSLATSGSYEQYF

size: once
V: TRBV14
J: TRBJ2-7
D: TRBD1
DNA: TGTGCCAGCAGCCAAGGGAGGGACAGGGGGCTGTACGAGCAGTACTTC
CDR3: CASSQGRDRGLYEQYF

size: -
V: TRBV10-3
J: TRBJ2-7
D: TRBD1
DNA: TGTGCCATCAGGGGTCCGGGACAGAGCTCCTACGAGCAGTACTTC
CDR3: CAIRGPGQSSYEQYF

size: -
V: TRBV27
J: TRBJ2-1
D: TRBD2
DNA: TGTGCCAGCAACGACGGGACTAGCGGCTCCTACAATGAGCAGTTCTTC
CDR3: CASNDGTSGSYNEQFF

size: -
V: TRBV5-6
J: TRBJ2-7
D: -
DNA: TGTGCCAGCAGCCCTCCTGCGGGGACCGAGCAGTACTTC
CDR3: CASSPPAGTEQYF

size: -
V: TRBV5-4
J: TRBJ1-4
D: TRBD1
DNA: TGTGCCAGCAGTCGACAGGGGGCGGTCGAAAAACTGTTTTTT
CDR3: CASSRQGAVEKLFF

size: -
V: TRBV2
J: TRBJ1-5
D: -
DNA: TGTGCCAGCAGTGAAACCAGGGATTATAGCAATCAGCCCCAGCATTTT
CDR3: CASSETRDYSNQPQHF

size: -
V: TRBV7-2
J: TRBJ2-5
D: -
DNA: TGTGCCAGCAGCTTAGTGGGGGGAAGGCGGGAAGAGACCCAGTACTTC
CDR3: CASSLVGGRREETQYF

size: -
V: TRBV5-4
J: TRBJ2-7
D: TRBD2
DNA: TGTGCCAGCAGCTCTGGACTAGAAAACGGTCTCGAGCAGTACTTC
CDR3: CASSSGLENGLEQYF

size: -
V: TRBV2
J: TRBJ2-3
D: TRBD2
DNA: TGTGCCAGCAGTTTCCTAGCGGGAAGCACAGATACGCAGTATTTT
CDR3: CASSFLAGSTDTQYF

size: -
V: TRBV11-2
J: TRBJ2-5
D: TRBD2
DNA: TGTGCCAGCAGCACCGGGACTAGCGGGGGGTCAGAGACCCAGTACTTC
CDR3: CASSTGTSGGSETQYF

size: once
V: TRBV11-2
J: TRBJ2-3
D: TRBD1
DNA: TGTGCCAGCAGCTCCGGACAGGGTACAGATACGCAGTATTTT
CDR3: CASSSGQGTDTQYF

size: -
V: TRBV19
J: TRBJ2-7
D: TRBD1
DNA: TGTGCCAGTAGACTAGGGACAGGGTGGTCCTACGAGCAGTACTTC
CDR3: CASRLGTGWSYEQYF

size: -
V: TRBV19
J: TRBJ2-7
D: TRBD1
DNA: TGTGCCAGTAGTGAAGGGACAGTCGAGCAGTACTTC
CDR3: CASSEGTVEQYF

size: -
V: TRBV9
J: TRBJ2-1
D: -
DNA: TGTGCCAGCAGCGTAGGAGCTGTGGAGCAGTTCTTC
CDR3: CASSVGAVEQFF

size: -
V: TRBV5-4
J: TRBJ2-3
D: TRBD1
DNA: TGTGCCAGCAGCTTGGACAGGGGGGTCACAGATACGCAGTATTTT
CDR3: CASSLDRGVTDTQYF